This T cell receptor (beta chain) stems from a study of early T cells in non-severe SARS-CoV-2 infection. The sample holds a few counts of this clonotype. Attached unique molecular identifiers marked individual cDNA molecules. One entry per CDR3 protein results from TCRdb running MiXCR on the 5' RACE reads. This sample has approximately 76,000 distinct CDR3 sequences, with approximately 11% found just once. The CDR3 spans 15 residues. The V gene lost 4 bases and the J gene lost 0 bases, with 14 bases spanning the gap. Germline V lookup: CDR1 SGHRS, CDR2 YFSETQ. The V gene is TRBV5-1, the J gene TRBJ2-7; the D call may be TRBD1 or TRBD2 (5 bases each). The sequencing input was whole blood. The clonotype originates from an adult who was a healthcare worker with PCR-confirmed SARS-CoV-2 infection or an uninfected control (not recorded which). CDR3 region: CASSPRGANSYEQYF. The CDR3 region has the DNA TGCGCCAGCAGCCCACGAGGGGCCAACTCCTACGAGCAGTACTTC. The variable domain in full, completed from reference TRBV5-1 and TRBJ2-7, reads KAGVTQTPRYLIKTRGQQVTLSCSPISGHRSVSWYQQTPGQGLQFLFEYFSETQRNKGNFPGRFSGRQFSNSRSEMNVSTLELGDSALYLCASSPRGANSYEQYFGPGTRLTVT.